Listed here are 17 T cell receptor beta chains from one sample, sequenced in a study of response to subunit inactivated influenza vaccine. In TCRdb, the RT-PCR reads were re-called with MiXCR into one record per CDR3 protein. The sample has about 540,000 distinct CDR3 sequences, 20% to 25% seen once. Separately, the same data were catalogued under a study of T cells expressing NK-cell markers. That work states: cDNA encoding TCR beta was synthesized via 5'RACE template switching incorporating UMIs.

The material was CD4+ T cells sorted from PBMCs, obtained 11 to 12 days after vaccination. The origin of the receptors is a middle-aged man who received an inactivated influenza vaccine.

This clonotype was detected a few times. This chain connects TRBV20-1 to TRBJ2-5, with 7 bases lining up with TRBD1. Germline CDR1 and CDR2: DFQATT and SNEGSKA (reference sequence). CDR3 size: 13 residues. V shed 6 bases, J shed 3 bases, and the junction held 7 bases outside the gene matches. DNA of the CDR3: TGCAGTGCCCTTAAGGACAGGAAAGAGACCCAGTACTTC. This encodes CSALKDRKETQYF.

CDR3 region: CASRTTGAYEQYF. The CDR3 bases are TGTGCCAGCAGGACAACGGGTGCCTACGAGCAGTACTTC. The chain links TRBV12-3 or TRBV12-4 to TRBJ2-7; no reliable D call. V gave up 6 bases and J gave up 2 bases, with 11 bases separating them. This CDR3 is 13 amino acids long.

The chain uses TRBV2 and TRBJ1-1, with D hard to call. The germline gives CDR1 SNHLY, CDR2 FYNNEI. This CDR3 comprises 12 residues. V shed 8 bases and J shed 1 base, with 8 bases lying between them. The CDR3: CASADPNTEAFF. The CDR3 DNA reads TGTGCCAGCGCGGACCCGAACACTGAAGCTTTCTTT.

The J gene is TRBJ1-2, the V gene TRBV7-8; D unresolved. Trimming shortened V by 1 base and J by 2 bases, and 11 bases separated the two germline ends. The length of the CDR3 is 15 residues. The germline V gene has CDR1 SGHVS and CDR2 FQNEAQ. The CDR3 DNA follows: TGTGCCAGCAGCTTAGAGCCCGGGCCCAACTATGGCTACACCTTC. It encodes CASSLEPGPNYGYTF. Full variable domain (outside the CDR3, taken from reference TRBV7-8 and TRBJ1-2): GAGVSQSPRYKVAKRGQDVALRCDPISGHVSLFWYQQALGQGPEFLTYFQNEAQLDKSGLPSDRFFAERPEGSVSTLKIQRTQQEDSAVYLCASSLEPGPNYGYTFGSGTRLTVV.

V is TRBV12-3 or TRBV12-4 and J is TRBJ1-1; the match to TRBD1 covers 7 bases. This CDR3 has 15 residues. Losses at the gene ends were 5 bases for V and 3 bases for J; bases not matched to a gene: 9. CDR3 region: CASSLPDRPHTEAFF. The DNA for the CDR3 is TGTGCCAGCAGTCTTCCGGACAGGCCCCACACTGAAGCTTTCTTT.

The sample holds a few counts of this clonotype. The V call is TRBV28, the J call TRBJ1-6; TRBD1 is a possible D gene (5 bases). Trimming stripped 10 bases from V and 10 bases from J, with 17 bases between. The CDR3 runs 13 residues. Germline CDR1 reads MDHEN; CDR2 reads SYDVKM. CDR3 coding DNA: TGTGCCAACGGTGGAGGGGTGGGGTCACCCCTCCACTTT. It is translated as CANGGGVGSPLHF.

V is TRBV5-6 and J is TRBJ2-2; 12 bases map to TRBD1. The ends lost 1 base at V and 6 bases at J; junction bases unmatched: 10. This CDR3 is built from 18 residues. The V gene's germline CDR1 is SGHDT and CDR2 YYEEEE. CDR3 sequence: CASSLTGQGAGVSGELFF. The CDR3 DNA reads TGTGCCAGCAGCTTGACGGGACAGGGGGCCGGAGTGTCCGGGGAGCTGTTTTTT.

This clonotype was detected ten times or more. The chain joins TRBV28 to TRBJ2-5; 9 bases map to TRBD2. Germline V lookup: CDR1 MDHEN, CDR2 SYDVKM. Trimming removed 2 bases from V and 4 bases from J; junction bases left unmatched: 8. CDR3 length: 16 residues. CDR3 sequence reads: CASSLRRREGRETQYF. The CDR3 nucleotides are TGTGCCAGCAGTTTAAGGAGGCGGGAGGGCCGAGAGACCCAGTACTTC.

Only a few counts were recorded for this clonotype. The rearrangement uses TRBV2 and TRBJ2-3; TRBD1 matches 7 bases. V shed 10 bases, J shed 5 bases, and the junction held 9 bases outside the gene matches. The CDR3 runs to 13 residues. In germline, CDR1 is SNHLY, CDR2 FYNNEI. The CDR3 DNA follows: TGTGCCACCGCAGGGGGATTTGTAGATACGCAGTATTTT. Amino acid sequence: CATAGGFVDTQYF.

The chain joins TRBV28 to TRBJ1-1; possible D gene TRBD1, 5 bases. This CDR3 region has 15 residues. Trimming pared 2 bases from V and 0 bases from J, leaving 10 bases between. Germline V gene lookup returns CDR1 MDHEN and CDR2 SYDVKM. The CDR3 region has the DNA TGTGCCAGCAGTTTAAGGCCCAGGGTGAACACTGAAGCTTTCTTT. Its translation: CASSLRPRVNTEAFF.

This clonotype was counted at least ten times. The chain uses TRBV7-2 and TRBJ2-7; 7 nucleotides line up with TRBD2. Germline CDR1 SGHTA, CDR2 FQGNSA. The CDR3 has 14 amino acids. J was trimmed by 4 bases and V by 2 bases; bases with no gene match: 5. The CDR3 protein is CASSLFQGGYEQYF. The CDR3 nucleotides read TGTGCCAGCAGCTTATTTCAGGGAGGGTACGAGCAGTACTTC.

The chain is built from TRBV14 and TRBJ2-5; TRBD2 matches 11 bases. Trimming at V came to 6 bases and at J to 4 bases, leaving 10 bases not matched to a gene. Germline V gene data show CDR1 as SGHDN and CDR2 as FVKESK. CDR3 length: 16 amino acids. CDR3 DNA: TGTGCCAGCAGTCTCGCTAGCGGGAGGAGTGGAGAGACCCAGTACTTC. This translates into CASSLASGRSGETQYF.

This rearrangement joins TRBV28 to TRBJ2-2; D may correspond to TRBD1 or TRBD2 (6 bases each). This CDR3 is 13 amino acids long. V lost 5 bases and J lost 7, with 11 bases in between. Germline values: CDR1 MDHEN, CDR2 SYDVKM. The CDR3 protein is CASSQGRIGELFF. The CDR3 DNA is TGTGCCAGCAGTCAGGGGAGGATCGGGGAGCTGTTTTTT.

This clonotype showed up just a few times. The chain has TRBV20-1 and TRBJ1-6; TRBD1 matches at 7 bases. Germline CDR1 DFQATT, CDR2 SNEGSKA (reference sequence). This CDR3 is built from 17 residues. After removal of 0 bases from V and 3 bases from J, the junction contained 8 bases not matched to a gene. In DNA, the CDR3 is TGCAGTGCTAGAGATGGGAGGACAGGAGGCTATAATTCACCCCTCCACTTT. It is translated as CSARDGRTGGYNSPLHF.

The sample holds a few counts of this clonotype. This chain uses TRBV11-2 with TRBJ2-4; 11 bases line up with TRBD2. Trimming at V came to 4 bases and at J to 0 bases, leaving 14 bases not matched to a gene. Looked up from germline, CDR1 is SGHAT and CDR2 is FQNNGV. There are 20 residues in the CDR3. CDR3 nucleotide sequence: TGTGCCAGCAGCTACCAAGGGGCGCTAGCGGGAGGTGTAGCCAAAAACATTCAGTACTTC. Its translation is CASSYQGALAGGVAKNIQYF. The complete variable domain, with remaining parts taken from reference TRBV11-2 and TRBJ2-4, reads EAGVAQSPRYKIIEKRQSVAFWCNPISGHATLYWYQQILGQGPKLLIQFQNNGVVDDSQLPKDRFSAERLKGVDSTLKIQPAKLEDSAVYLCASSYQGALAGGVAKNIQYFGAGTRLSVL.

The J gene is TRBJ2-1, the V gene TRBV4-1; D is possibly TRBD1 (6 bases). Trimming pared 3 bases from V and 1 base from J, leaving 13 bases between. Germline-derived CDR1 and CDR2 are MGHRA and YSYEKL. CDR3 length equals 16 residues. The CDR3 DNA follows: TGCGCCAGCAGCCAGCCCGGGACATTTTCCTACAATGAGCAGTTCTTC. Protein sequence: CASSQPGTFSYNEQFF.

This clonotype was found a few times. This sequence joins TRBV6-2 or TRBV6-3 and TRBJ1-5, with TRBD1 matching over 7 bases. V lost 6 bases, J lost 3 bases, and 11 bases stayed unmatched. The CDR3 runs 16 residues. From germline, CDR1 is MNHEY and CDR2 SVGEGT. The CDR3 DNA sequence: TGTGCCAGCAGAAATGAGAGGGGGCTCAACAATCAGCCCCAGCATTTT. It codes for CASRNERGLNNQPQHF.